This TCR beta chain is drawn from a study of shared clonotypes between healthy human individuals. This clone was counted once. After removal of 1 base from V and 4 bases from J, the junction contained 3 bases not matched to a gene. Germline CDR1 SGHNT, CDR2 YYREEE (reference sequence). This CDR3 is built from 15 residues. An even split of each subset's genomic DNA across several immunoSEQ plates was performed. Profiled with immunoSEQ multiplex PCR; TCRdb holds only in-frame clones, not every one. The table includes millions of clones, 95% detected once. The rearrangement links TRBV5-4 to TRBJ2-7, with 12 positions matching TRBD2. This TCR derives from a man aged 18 to 30 in good health. Sequenced: naive CD4+ T cells sorted from blood. Subset defined: CD45RA+ positively selected. CDR3 protein: CASSLLTSGGYEQYF. CDR3 coding DNA: TGTGCCAGCAGCTTGTTGACTAGCGGGGGTTACGAGCAGTACTTC.